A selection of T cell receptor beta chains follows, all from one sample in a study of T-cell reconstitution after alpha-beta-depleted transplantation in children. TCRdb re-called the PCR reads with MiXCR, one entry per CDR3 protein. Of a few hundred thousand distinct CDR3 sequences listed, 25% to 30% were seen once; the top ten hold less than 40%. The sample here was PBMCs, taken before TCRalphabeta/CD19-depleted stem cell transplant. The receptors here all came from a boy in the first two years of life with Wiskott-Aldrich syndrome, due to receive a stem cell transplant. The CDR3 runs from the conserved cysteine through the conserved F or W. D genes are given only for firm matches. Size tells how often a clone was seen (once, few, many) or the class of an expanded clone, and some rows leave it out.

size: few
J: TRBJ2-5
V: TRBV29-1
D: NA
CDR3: CSVGRLLQETQYF
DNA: TGCAGCGTCGGACGACTGCTCCAAGAGACCCAGTACTTC

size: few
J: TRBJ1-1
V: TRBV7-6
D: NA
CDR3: CASSSRGTEAFF
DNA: TGTGCCAGCAGTAGTAGGGGCACTGAAGCTTTCTTT

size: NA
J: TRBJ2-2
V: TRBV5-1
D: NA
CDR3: CASSLGDRPTGELFF
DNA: TGCGCCAGCAGCTTGGGTGACAGGCCCACCGGGGAGCTGTTTTTT

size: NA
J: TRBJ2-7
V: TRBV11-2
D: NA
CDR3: CASRVGLYEQYF
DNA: TGTGCCAGCAGAGTAGGGCTCTACGAGCAGTACTTC

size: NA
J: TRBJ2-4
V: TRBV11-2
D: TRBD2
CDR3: CASSLGGTSGRSRSIQYF
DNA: TGTGCCAGCAGCTTAGGGGGGACTAGCGGGAGAAGTCGCAGCATTCAGTACTTC

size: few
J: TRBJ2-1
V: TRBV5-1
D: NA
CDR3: CASSLDPGRGLQDEQFF
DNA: TGCGCCAGCAGCTTGGACCCCGGGAGGGGGCTACAGGATGAGCAGTTCTTC

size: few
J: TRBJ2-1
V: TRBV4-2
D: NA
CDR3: CASSQGGPNEQFF
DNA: TGTGCCAGCAGCCAAGGCGGACCCAATGAGCAGTTCTTC

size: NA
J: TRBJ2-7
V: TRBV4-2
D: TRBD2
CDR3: CASSQDNSGRAYEQYF
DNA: TGTGCCAGCAGCCAAGATAATAGCGGGAGGGCCTACGAGCAGTACTTC

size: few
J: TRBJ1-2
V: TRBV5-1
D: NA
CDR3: CASSLVAEVGYGYTF
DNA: TGCGCCAGCAGCTTGGTAGCAGAGGTAGGGTATGGCTACACCTTC

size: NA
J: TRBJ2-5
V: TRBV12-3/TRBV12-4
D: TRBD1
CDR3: CASSHTGAAAQYF
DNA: TGTGCCAGCAGTCACACAGGGGCGGCGGCCCAGTACTTC

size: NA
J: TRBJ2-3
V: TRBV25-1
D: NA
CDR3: CASRKGLAATDTQYF
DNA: TGTGCCAGCAGGAAGGGTCTCGCCGCGACAGATACGCAGTATTTT

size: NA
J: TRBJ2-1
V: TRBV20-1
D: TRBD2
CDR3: CSAVNSGTRKYNEQFF
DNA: TGCAGTGCCGTGAACTCCGGGACTAGGAAGTACAATGAGCAGTTCTTC

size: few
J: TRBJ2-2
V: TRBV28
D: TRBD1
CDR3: CASSLTGTVGGELFF
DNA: TGTGCCAGCAGTCTCACCGGGACAGTAGGCGGGGAGCTGTTTTTT

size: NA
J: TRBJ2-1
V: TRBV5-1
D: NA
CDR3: CASSLFSGEQFF
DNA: TGCGCCAGCAGCTTGTTTTCCGGTGAGCAGTTCTTC

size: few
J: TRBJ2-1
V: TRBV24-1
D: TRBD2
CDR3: CATGRGLARDNEQFF
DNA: TGTGCCACCGGGCGGGGACTAGCGAGGGACAATGAGCAGTTCTTC

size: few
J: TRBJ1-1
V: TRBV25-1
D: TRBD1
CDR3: CASRDRGSVEAFF
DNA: TGTGCCAGCCGGGACAGGGGCTCTGTTGAAGCTTTCTTT